The count of the clone carrying this T cell receptor (beta chain) is one. Sequence at one end of the junction differs from germline and may be a read error. These data are taken from a study of tumor and adjacent non-tumor tissue in lung cancer. Three rounds of nested PCR, following a modified ARM-PCR protocol, produced the TCRbeta library. TCRdb independently ran MiXCR on the multiplex PCR reads; one entry per CDR3 protein. Counted here are about 60,000 distinct CDR3 sequences, 61% occurring once; the ten biggest clones make up more than 30%. This sample's RNA came from whole unsorted tissue. Distant lung tissue was collected more than 3 cm away from the tumor edge. CDR3 length: 14 amino acids. Germline V gives CDR1 SGHAT, CDR2 FQNNGV.

The gene calls are TRBV11-2 and TRBJ2-1; D unresolved. Sequences were obtained from distant non-tumor lung tissue. This TCR was sampled from a man aged 65 to 79 with non-small cell lung cancer. CDR3 protein: CDSSFMLGDNEQFF. The CDR3, as DNA: TGTGACAGCAGCTTTATGCTAGGAGACAATGAACAGTTCTTC.